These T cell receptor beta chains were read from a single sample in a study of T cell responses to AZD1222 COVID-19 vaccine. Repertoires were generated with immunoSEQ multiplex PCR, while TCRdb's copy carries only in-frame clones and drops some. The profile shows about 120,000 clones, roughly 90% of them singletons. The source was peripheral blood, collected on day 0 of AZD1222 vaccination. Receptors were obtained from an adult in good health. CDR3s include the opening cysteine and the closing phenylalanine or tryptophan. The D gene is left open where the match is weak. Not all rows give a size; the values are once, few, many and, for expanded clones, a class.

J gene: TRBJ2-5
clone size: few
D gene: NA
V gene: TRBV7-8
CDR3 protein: CASSSKTGPLGGTQYF
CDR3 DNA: TGTGCCAGCAGCTCCAAGACAGGCCCGCTTGGGGGGACCCAGTACTTC

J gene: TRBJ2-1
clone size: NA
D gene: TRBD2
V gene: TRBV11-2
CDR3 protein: CASSLAGVFNEQFF
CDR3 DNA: TGTGCCAGCTCTCTGGCGGGAGTATTCAATGAGCAGTTCTTC

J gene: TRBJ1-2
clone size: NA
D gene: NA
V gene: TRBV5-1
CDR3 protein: CASSGEANYGYTF
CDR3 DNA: TGCGCCAGCAGCGGAGAGGCTAACTATGGCTACACCTTC

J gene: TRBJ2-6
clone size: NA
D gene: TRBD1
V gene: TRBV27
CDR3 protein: CASSLHGTGGSGANVLTF
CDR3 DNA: TGTGCCAGCAGTTTACACGGGACAGGGGGCTCTGGGGCCAACGTCCTGACTTTC

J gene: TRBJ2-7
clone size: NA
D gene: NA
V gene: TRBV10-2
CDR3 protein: CATKGGGLSYEQYF
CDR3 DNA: TGCGCCACTAAAGGTGGGGGCCTCTCCTACGAGCAGTACTTC

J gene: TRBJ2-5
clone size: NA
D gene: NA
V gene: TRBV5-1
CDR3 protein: CASSLGSGVETQYF
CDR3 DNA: TGCGCCAGCAGCTTGGGGTCAGGGGTGGAGACCCAGTACTTC

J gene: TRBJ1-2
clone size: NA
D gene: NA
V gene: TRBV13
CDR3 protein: CASSLGRRVGGYTF
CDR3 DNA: TGTGCCAGCAGCTTAGGCCGCAGGGTCGGGGGCTACACCTTC

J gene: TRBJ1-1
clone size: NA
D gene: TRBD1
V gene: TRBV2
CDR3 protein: CASSMGQFNTEAFF
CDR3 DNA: TGTGCCAGCAGCATGGGACAGTTTAACACTGAAGCTTTCTTT

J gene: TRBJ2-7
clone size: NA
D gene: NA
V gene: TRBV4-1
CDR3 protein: CASSQVFRAGQYEQYF
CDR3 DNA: TGCGCCAGCAGCCAAGTATTTAGGGCGGGGCAATACGAGCAGTACTTC

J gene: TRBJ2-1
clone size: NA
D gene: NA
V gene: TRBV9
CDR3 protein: CASSPPGLTRNEQFF
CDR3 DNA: TGTGCCAGCAGCCCACCGGGACTGACTCGGAATGAGCAGTTCTTC

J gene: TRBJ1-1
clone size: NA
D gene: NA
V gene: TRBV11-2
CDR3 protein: CASSIVGNTEAFF
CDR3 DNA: TGTGCCAGCAGCATAGTGGGGAACACTGAAGCTTTCTTT

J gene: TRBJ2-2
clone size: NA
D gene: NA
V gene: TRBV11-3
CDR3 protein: CASSLVRGDTGELFF
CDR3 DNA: TGTGCCAGCAGCTTAGTGAGGGGGGACACCGGGGAGCTGTTTTTT

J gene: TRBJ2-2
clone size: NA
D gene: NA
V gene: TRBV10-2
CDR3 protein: CASIGQINTGELFF
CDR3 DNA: TGCGCCAGCATAGGACAGATTAACACCGGGGAGCTGTTTTTT

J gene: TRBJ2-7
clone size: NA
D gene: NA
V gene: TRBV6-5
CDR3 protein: CASRGDATYEQYF
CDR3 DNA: TGTGCCAGCAGAGGGGACGCTACCTACGAGCAGTACTTC

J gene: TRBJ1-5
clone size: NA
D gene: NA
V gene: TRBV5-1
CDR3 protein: CASSLGAGGNQPQHF
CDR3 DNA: TGCGCCAGCAGCTTGGGCGCAGGGGGCAATCAGCCCCAGCATTTT

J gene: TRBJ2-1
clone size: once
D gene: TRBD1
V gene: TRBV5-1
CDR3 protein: CASSLAGTGEQFF
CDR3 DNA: TGCGCCAGCAGCTTGGCCGGGACAGGGGAGCAGTTCTTC

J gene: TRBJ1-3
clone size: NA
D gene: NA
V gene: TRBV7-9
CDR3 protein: CASSTDPSGNTIYF
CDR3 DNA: TGTGCCAGCAGCACAGACCCCTCGGGAAACACCATATATTTT

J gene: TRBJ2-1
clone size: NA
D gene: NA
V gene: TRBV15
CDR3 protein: CATSGGSYNERFF
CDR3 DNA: TGTGCCACCAGCGGCGGGTCCTACAATGAGCGGTTCTTC

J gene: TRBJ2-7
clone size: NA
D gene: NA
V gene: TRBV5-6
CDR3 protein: CASSYRVAQGFEQYF
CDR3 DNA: TGTGCCAGCAGCTACCGGGTGGCACAGGGTTTCGAGCAGTACTTC

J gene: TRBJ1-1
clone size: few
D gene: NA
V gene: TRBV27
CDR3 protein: CASTFYVGGEAFF
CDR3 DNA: TGTGCCAGCACCTTCTACGTGGGAGGAGAAGCTTTCTTT

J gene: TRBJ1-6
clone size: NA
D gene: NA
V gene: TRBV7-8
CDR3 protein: CASSFSGRYNSPLHF
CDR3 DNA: TGTGCCAGCAGCTTCTCCGGGAGGTACAATTCACCCCTCCACTTT

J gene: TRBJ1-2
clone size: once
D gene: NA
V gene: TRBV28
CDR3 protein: CATLLNYGYTF
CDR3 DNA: TGTGCCACCTTACTCAACTATGGCTACACCTTC

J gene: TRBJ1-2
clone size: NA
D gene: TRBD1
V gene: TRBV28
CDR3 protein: CASSSTGDYANYGYTF
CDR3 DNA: TGTGCCAGCAGTTCGACAGGGGACTATGCTAACTATGGCTACACCTTC

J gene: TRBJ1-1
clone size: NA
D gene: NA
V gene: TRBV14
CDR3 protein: CASSQAPGDTEAFF
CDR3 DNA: TGTGCCAGCAGCCAAGCTCCAGGGGACACTGAAGCTTTCTTT

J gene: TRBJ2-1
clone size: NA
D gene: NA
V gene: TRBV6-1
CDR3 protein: CASSEGIFSYNEQFF
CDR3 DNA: TGTGCCAGCAGTGAAGGGATTTTCTCCTACAATGAGCAGTTCTTC

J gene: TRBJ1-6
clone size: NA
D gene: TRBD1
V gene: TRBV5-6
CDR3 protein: CASSGTGVNSPLHF
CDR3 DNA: TGTGCCAGCAGCGGAACAGGGGTTAATTCACCCCTCCACTTT

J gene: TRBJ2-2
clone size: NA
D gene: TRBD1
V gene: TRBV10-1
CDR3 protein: CASSGGQGPNTGELFF
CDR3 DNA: TGCGCCAGCAGTGGCGGACAGGGGCCGAACACCGGGGAGCTGTTTTTT

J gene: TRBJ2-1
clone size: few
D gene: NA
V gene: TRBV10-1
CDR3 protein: CASSESRGGSEQFF
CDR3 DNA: TGCGCCAGCAGTGAGTCGAGGGGGGGCAGTGAGCAGTTCTTC